This T cell receptor beta chain was observed in a study of technical replicates of blood from a few donors. With V trimmed by 0 bases and J by 9 bases, 19 bases remained unmatched. CDR1 is SGHTA, CDR2 FQGNSA, per germline. The CDR3 runs 19 residues. Clones were sequenced by immunoSEQ multiplex PCR, and TCRdb holds only the in-frame ones, with some missing. The sample consists of roughly 93,000 clones, 95% of them appearing once. Input material: T cells isolated from PBMCs. The TCR sequence derives from a human donor in good health. This chain uses TRBV7-2 with TRBJ2-1; 8 bases agree with TRBD2. The CDR3: CASSLANGVGGRRGGEQFF. DNA for the CDR3: TGTGCCAGCAGCTTAGCAAACGGAGTGGGCGGGAGGAGGGGAGGTGAGCAGTTCTTC.